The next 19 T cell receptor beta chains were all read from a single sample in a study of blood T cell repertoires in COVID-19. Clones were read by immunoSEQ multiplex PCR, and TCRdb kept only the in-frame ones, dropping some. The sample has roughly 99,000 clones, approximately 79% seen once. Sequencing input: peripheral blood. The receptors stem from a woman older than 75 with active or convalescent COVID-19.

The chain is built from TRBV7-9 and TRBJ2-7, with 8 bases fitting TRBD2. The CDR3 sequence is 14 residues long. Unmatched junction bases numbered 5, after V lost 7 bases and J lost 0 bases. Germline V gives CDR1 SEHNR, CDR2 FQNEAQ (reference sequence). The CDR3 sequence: CASKASGPSYEQYF. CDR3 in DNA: TGTGCCAGCAAGGCTAGCGGGCCCTCCTACGAGCAGTACTTC. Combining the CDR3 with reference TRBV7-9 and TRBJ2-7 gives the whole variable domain DTGVSQNPRHKITKRGQNVTFRCDPISEHNRLYWYRQTLGQGPEFLTYFQNEAQLEKSRLLSDRFSAERPKGSFSTLEIQRTEQGDSAMYLCASKASGPSYEQYFGPGTRLTVT.

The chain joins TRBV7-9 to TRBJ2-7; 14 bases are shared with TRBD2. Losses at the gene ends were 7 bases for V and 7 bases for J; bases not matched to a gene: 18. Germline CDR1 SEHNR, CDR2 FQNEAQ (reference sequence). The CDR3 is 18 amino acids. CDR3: CASIFYGGLAGESGEQYF. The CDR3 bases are TGTGCCAGCATCTTCTATGGGGGACTAGCGGGAGAGTCTGGGGAGCAGTACTTC. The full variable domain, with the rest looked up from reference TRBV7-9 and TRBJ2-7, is DTGVSQNPRHKITKRGQNVTFRCDPISEHNRLYWYRQTLGQGPEFLTYFQNEAQLEKSRLLSDRFSAERPKGSFSTLEIQRTEQGDSAMYLCASIFYGGLAGESGEQYFGPGTRLTVT.

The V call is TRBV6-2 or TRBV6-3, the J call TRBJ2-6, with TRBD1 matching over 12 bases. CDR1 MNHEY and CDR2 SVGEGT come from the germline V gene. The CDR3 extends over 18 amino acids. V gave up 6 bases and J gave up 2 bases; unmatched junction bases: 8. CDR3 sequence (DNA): TGTGCCAGCAGCCCCTTACGGGACAGGGGGCCTGGGGCCAACGTCCTGACTTTC. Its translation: CASSPLRDRGPGANVLTF.

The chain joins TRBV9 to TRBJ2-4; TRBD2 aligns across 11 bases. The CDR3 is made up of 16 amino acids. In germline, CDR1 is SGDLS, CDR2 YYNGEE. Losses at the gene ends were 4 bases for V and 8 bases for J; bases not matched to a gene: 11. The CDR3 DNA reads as TGTGCCAGCAGCCCCCGGACTAGCGGGCGAGGTGACATTCAGTACTTC. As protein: CASSPRTSGRGDIQYF. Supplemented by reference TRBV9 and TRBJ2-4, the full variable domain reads DSGVTQTPKHLITATGQRVTLRCSPRSGDLSVYWYQQSLDQGLQFLIQYYNGEERAKGNILERFSAQQFPDLHSELNLSSLELGDSALYFCASSPRTSGRGDIQYFGAGTRLSVL.

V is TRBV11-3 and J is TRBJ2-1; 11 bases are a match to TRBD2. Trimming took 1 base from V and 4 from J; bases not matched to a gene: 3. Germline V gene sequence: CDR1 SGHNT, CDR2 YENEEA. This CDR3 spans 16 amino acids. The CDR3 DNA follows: TGTGCCAGCAGCTTAGGTCTAGCGGGAGGATACAATGAGCAGTTCTTC. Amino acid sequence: CASSLGLAGGYNEQFF.

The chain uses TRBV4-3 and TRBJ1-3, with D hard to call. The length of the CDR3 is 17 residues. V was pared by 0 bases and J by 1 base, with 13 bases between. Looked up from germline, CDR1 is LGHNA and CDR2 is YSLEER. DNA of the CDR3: TGCGCCAGCAGCCAAGATACCACGTCCCTATCTGGAAACACCATATATTTT. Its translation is CASSQDTTSLSGNTIYF.

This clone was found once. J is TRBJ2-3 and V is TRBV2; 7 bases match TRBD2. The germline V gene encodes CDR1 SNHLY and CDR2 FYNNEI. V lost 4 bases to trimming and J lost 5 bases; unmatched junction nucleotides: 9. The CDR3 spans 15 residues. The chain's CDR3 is CASSGLAATGDTQYF. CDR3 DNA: TGTGCCAGCAGTGGCCTAGCGGCCACAGGAGATACGCAGTATTTT. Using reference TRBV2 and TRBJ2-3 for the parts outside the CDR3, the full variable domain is EPEVTQTPSHQVTQMGQEVILRCVPISNHLYFYWYRQILGQKVEFLVSFYNNEISEKSEIFDDQFSVERPDGSNFTLKIRSTKLEDSAMYFCASSGLAATGDTQYFGPGTRLTVL.

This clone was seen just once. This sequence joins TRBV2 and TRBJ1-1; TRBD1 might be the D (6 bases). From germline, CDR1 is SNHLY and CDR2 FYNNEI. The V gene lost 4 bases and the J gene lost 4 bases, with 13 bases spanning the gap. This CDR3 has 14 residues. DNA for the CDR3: TGTGCCAGCAGTGGGGACACCACAGCCACTGAAGCTTTCTTT. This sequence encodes CASSGDTTATEAFF.

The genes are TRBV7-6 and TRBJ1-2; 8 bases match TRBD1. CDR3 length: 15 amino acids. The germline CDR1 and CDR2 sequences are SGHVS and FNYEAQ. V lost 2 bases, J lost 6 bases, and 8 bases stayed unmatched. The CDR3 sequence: CASSLTGTGGDGYTF. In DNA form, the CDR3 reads TGTGCCAGCAGCTTAACCGGGACAGGAGGCGATGGCTACACCTTC.

CDR3 sequence reads: CASSYGTSHLSTDTQYF. As DNA, the CDR3 is TGTGCCAGCAGCTACGGGACTAGCCACCTCAGCACAGATACGCAGTATTTT. The chain is built from TRBV7-2 and TRBJ2-3, with 9 bases fitting TRBD2. The germline V gene encodes CDR1 SGHTA and CDR2 FQGNSA. With 4 bases clipped from V and 0 bases from J, the junction kept 8 bases outside the gene matches. The CDR3 contains 17 residues.

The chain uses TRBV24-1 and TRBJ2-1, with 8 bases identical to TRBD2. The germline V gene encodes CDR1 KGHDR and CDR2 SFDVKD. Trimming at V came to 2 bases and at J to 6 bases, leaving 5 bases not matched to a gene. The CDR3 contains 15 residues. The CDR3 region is CATSDYGGRSNEQFF. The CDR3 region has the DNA TGTGCCACCAGTGATTATGGCGGGAGGAGCAATGAGCAGTTCTTC.

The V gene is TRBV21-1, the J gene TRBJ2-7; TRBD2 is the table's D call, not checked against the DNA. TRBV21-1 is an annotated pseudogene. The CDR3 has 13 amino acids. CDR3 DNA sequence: TGTGCCAGCAGCAAGCGGGAGGCCTACGAGCAGTACTTC. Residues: CASSKREAYEQYF.

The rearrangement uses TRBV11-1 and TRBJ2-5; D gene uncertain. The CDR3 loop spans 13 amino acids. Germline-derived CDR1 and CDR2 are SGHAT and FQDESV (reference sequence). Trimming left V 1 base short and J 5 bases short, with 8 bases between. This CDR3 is CASSLGLLETQYF. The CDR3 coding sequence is TGTGCCAGCAGCTTAGGACTGCTGGAGACCCAGTACTTC.

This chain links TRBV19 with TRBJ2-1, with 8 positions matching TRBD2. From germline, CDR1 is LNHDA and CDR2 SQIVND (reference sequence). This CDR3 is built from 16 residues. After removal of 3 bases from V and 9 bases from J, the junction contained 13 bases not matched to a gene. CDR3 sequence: CASSISSAGVRAEQFF. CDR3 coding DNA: TGTGCCAGTAGTATTTCCTCAGCGGGAGTGCGGGCTGAGCAGTTCTTC. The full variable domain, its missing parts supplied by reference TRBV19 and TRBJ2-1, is DGGITQSPKYLFRKEGQNVTLSCEQNLNHDAMYWYRQDPGQGLRLIYYSQIVNDFQKGDIAEGYSVSREKKESFPLTVTSAQKNPTAFYLCASSISSAGVRAEQFFGPGTRLTVL.

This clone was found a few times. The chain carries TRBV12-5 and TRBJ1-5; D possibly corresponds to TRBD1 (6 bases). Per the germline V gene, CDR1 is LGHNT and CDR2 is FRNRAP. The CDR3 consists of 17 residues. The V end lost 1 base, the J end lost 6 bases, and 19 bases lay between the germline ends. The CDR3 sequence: CASGLGGGTIRSQPQHF. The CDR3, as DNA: TGTGCTAGTGGTTTGGGGGGAGGGACAATACGGTCTCAGCCCCAGCATTTT.

The DNA for the CDR3 is TGTGCCAGCAGCCGGGACAGGGGTGGGACTAATGAAAAACTGTTTTTT. It is translated as CASSRDRGGTNEKLFF. V usage is TRBV6-6 and J usage is TRBJ1-4, with 10 bases fitting TRBD1. The CDR3 runs to 16 residues. V dropped 6 bases and J dropped 2; count of bases not matched to a gene: 6. The germline gives CDR1 MNHNY, CDR2 SVGAGI (reference sequence).

The CDR3 DNA reads as TGTGCCAGCAGCTTAGGACTCGACAATGAGCAGTTCTTC. Protein: CASSLGLDNEQFF. V is TRBV7-2 and J is TRBJ2-1, with D unclear. The germline V gene has CDR1 SGHTA and CDR2 FQGNSA. The V end was cut by 1 base, the J end by 5 bases, with 6 bases between. CDR3 length equals 13 residues.

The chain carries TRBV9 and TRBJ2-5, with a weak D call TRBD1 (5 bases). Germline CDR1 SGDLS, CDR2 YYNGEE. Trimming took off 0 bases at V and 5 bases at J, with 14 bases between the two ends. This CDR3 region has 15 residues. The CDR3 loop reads CASSVEGQRMETQYF. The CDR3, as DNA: TGTGCCAGCAGCGTAGAGGGGCAAAGGATGGAGACCCAGTACTTC.

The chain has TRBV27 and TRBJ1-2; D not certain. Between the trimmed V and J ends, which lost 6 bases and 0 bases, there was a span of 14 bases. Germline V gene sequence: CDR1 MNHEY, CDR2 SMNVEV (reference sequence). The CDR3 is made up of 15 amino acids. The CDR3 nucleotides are TGTGCCAGCAGCTCCCCCGAGGGAGCTAACTATGGCTACACCTTC. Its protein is CASSSPEGANYGYTF.